One sample yielded the 21 T cell receptor beta chains listed below, sequenced in a study of resident and recirculating memory T cells in vitiligo. Repertoires were generated with immunoSEQ multiplex PCR, while TCRdb's copy carries only in-frame clones and drops some. The sample has more than 70,000 clones, 92% seen once; the top ten hold approximately 4.7%. Sequenced input: blood. These receptors came from a male donor with vitiligo.

The CDR3 region is CASSRGGADTQYF. In DNA, the CDR3 is TGCGCCAGCAGCCGCGGGGGTGCAGATACGCAGTATTTT. The rearrangement links TRBV4-3 to TRBJ2-3, with TRBD2 matching over 7 bases. The CDR3 has 13 residues. After removal of 4 bases from V and 4 bases from J, the junction contained 2 bases not matched to a gene. Germline lookup yields CDR1 LGHNA and CDR2 YSLEER.

This chain connects TRBV5-1 to TRBJ2-5, with a possible D match to TRBD2 (5 bases). Germline CDR1 is SGHRS and CDR2 is YFSETQ. Trimming cost V 4 bases and J 1 base, with 14 bases left between them. There are 15 residues in the CDR3. In DNA form, the CDR3 reads TGCGCCAGCAGCCGGTCGGCGGGCGGCCAAGAGACCCAGTACTTC. It yields the protein CASSRSAGGQETQYF. The full variable domain, rest sourced from reference TRBV5-1 and TRBJ2-5, is KAGVTQTPRYLIKTRGQQVTLSCSPISGHRSVSWYQQTPGQGLQFLFEYFSETQRNKGNFPGRFSGRQFSNSRSEMNVSTLELGDSALYLCASSRSAGGQETQYFGPGTRLLVL.

This chain joins TRBV4-3 and TRBJ2-7, with 7 bases matching TRBD2. Losses at the gene ends were 0 bases for V and 4 bases for J; bases not matched to a gene: 9. Germline-derived CDR1 and CDR2 are LGHNA and YSLEER. This CDR3 has 16 residues. The CDR3, as DNA: TGCGCCAGCAGCCAAGATCGGGGGGAGGGCCTTTACGAGCAGTACTTC. This encodes CASSQDRGEGLYEQYF.

This clone appeared a single time. This chain joins TRBV11-3 and TRBJ2-2; tentatively, D is TRBD2 (5 bases). Germline CDR1 and CDR2: SGHNT and YENEEA. The CDR3 is 12 residues long. Deletions cut 5 bases from V and 6 bases from J, with 7 bases between. CDR3 DNA: TGTGCCAGCAGCCTCGGGGCCGGGGAGCTGTTTTTT. As protein: CASSLGAGELFF. Based on the CDR3 plus reference TRBV11-3 and TRBJ2-2, the full variable domain is EAGVVQSPRYKIIEKKQPVAFWCNPISGHNTLYWYLQNLGQGPELLIRYENEEAVDDSQLPKDRFSAERLKGVDSTLKIQPAELGDSAVYLCASSLGAGELFFGEGSRLTVL.

Only one count was recorded for this clone. This chain links TRBV27 with TRBJ1-5, with 7 bases matching TRBD1. Germline V gives CDR1 MNHEY, CDR2 SMNVEV (reference sequence). V shed 3 bases and J 7 bases; nucleotides not matched to a gene: 6. The CDR3 consists of 14 residues. The CDR3, as DNA: TGTGCCAGCAGTTTCCGACAGGGTGGCCAGCCCCAGCATTTT. It codes for CASSFRQGGQPQHF.

The DNA of the CDR3 is TGTGCCAGCTCACCGGCAGGGGGAAATGGCTACACCTTC. Protein sequence: CASSPAGGNGYTF. The chain uses TRBV18 and TRBJ1-2, with TRBD1 matching 7 bases. The CDR3 sequence is 13 residues long. Germline V CDR1 and CDR2: KGHSH, LQKENI. Trimming removed 3 bases from V and 6 bases from J; junction bases left unmatched: 4.

The chain couples TRBV5-1 to TRBJ1-1, with 8 bases lining up with TRBD1. Germline V gene sequence: CDR1 SGHRS, CDR2 YFSETQ. The CDR3 has 15 amino acids. J was trimmed by 3 bases and V by 0 bases; bases with no gene match: 4. For the CDR3, the DNA is TGCGCCAGCAGCTTGGGCACAGGGGGGTACACTGAAGCTTTCTTT. Protein sequence: CASSLGTGGYTEAFF.

The chain couples TRBV6-5 to TRBJ2-7, with unresolved D. The V gene's germline CDR1 is MNHEY and CDR2 SVGAGI. Deletions cut 1 base from V and 6 bases from J, with 16 bases between. This CDR3 region has 15 residues. CDR3 amino acids: CASSYLTPFAGEQYF. The CDR3 DNA reads as TGTGCCAGCAGTTACTTGACTCCTTTTGCTGGCGAGCAGTACTTC.

This clone turned up a few times. The chain couples TRBV7-3 to TRBJ1-1; D gene uncertain. V was clipped by 0 bases and J by 0 bases, with 8 bases between them. CDR1 is SGHTA, CDR2 FQGTGA, per germline. The CDR3 is 15 amino acids. CDR3 sequence (DNA): TGTGCCAGCAGCTTAACGAGAGGGTTGAACACTGAAGCTTTCTTT. Translation gives CASSLTRGLNTEAFF.

The rearrangement uses TRBV4-1 and TRBJ1-3; 7 bases line up with TRBD1. The CDR3 length is 15 residues. The germline CDR1 and CDR2 sequences are MGHRA and YSYEKL. V was pared by 4 bases and J by 2 bases, with 5 bases of the junction left unmatched. The CDR3 DNA reads as TGCGCCAGCAGCCCCATCGGACAGGCTGGAAACACCATATATTTT. It translates to CASSPIGQAGNTIYF.

Written as DNA, the CDR3 is TGTGCCAGCAGCTTAGGGATGTTGGTAGCGGGGCAGACCGGGGAGCTGTTTTTT. This encodes CASSLGMLVAGQTGELFF. The V and J genes are TRBV7-9 and TRBJ2-2; TRBD2 matches 8 bases. Looked up from germline, CDR1 is SEHNR and CDR2 is FQNEAQ (reference sequence). The V gene end was trimmed by 1 base and the J gene end by 5 bases; junction bases not matched to a gene: 12. This CDR3 region has 18 residues.

The J gene is TRBJ2-3, the V gene TRBV7-9; D is perhaps TRBD2 (5 bases). V lost 2 bases to trimming and J lost 2 bases, with 17 bases between them. The CDR3 contains 17 residues. Germline loops: CDR1 SEHNR, CDR2 FQNEAQ (reference sequence). The CDR3 DNA sequence: TGTGCCAGCAGCTTACAGGACTCACAAAGCGCCACAGATACGCAGTATTTT. Translation gives CASSLQDSQSATDTQYF.

The chain is built from TRBV9 and TRBJ1-3; 7 bases fit TRBD1. This CDR3 has 16 residues. Trimming cost V 3 bases and J 0 bases; bases outside gene matches: 6. Germline V lookup: CDR1 SGDLS, CDR2 YYNGEE. CDR3 region: CASSAEQGPSGNTIYF. The DNA of the CDR3 is TGTGCCAGCAGCGCCGAACAGGGGCCCTCTGGAAACACCATATATTTT.

This chain links TRBV7-2 with TRBJ2-1; TRBD1 is a possible D gene (6 bases). CDR3 length: 15 residues. Trimming removed 7 bases from V and 4 bases from J, with 17 bases in between. From germline, CDR1 is SGHTA and CDR2 FQGNSA. The CDR3 loop is CASTRGTGWYNEQFF. CDR3 nucleotides: TGTGCCAGCACGAGGGGGACCGGTTGGTACAATGAGCAGTTCTTC. The full variable domain, in which reference TRBV7-2 and TRBJ2-1 provide the parts outside the CDR3, is GAGVSQSPSNKVTEKGKDVELRCDPISGHTALYWYRQSLGQGLEFLIYFQGNSAPDKSGLPSDRFSAERTGGSVSTLTIQRTQQEDSAVYLCASTRGTGWYNEQFFGPGTRLTVL.

The CDR3 is CASSRGRTNPYEQYF. The CDR3 DNA reads as TGCGCCAGCAGCCGGGGCCGGACTAACCCCTACGAGCAGTACTTC. V gene TRBV5-1 combines with J gene TRBJ2-7; the D gene is possibly TRBD2 (6 bases). Germline lookup yields CDR1 SGHRS and CDR2 YFSETQ. V was pared by 4 bases and J by 2 bases, with 16 bases between. CDR3 size: 15 residues.

In DNA, the CDR3 is TGTGCCAGCAGCTCAGCTAGGAGCTTGAATGAGCAGTTCTTC. This gives the protein CASSSARSLNEQFF. This sequence joins TRBV7-9 and TRBJ2-1; no clear D gene. Trimming left V 4 bases short and J 7 bases short, with 14 bases between. CDR3 length: 14 residues. Per germline, CDR1 SEHNR and CDR2 FQNEAQ (reference sequence).

Details on this clone: One junction end does not reproduce the germline sequence, and a read error may be involved. This CDR3 is CASSYPGQGASF. In DNA, the CDR3 is TGTGCCAGCAGCTACCCTGGACAGGGGGCGTCCTTT. This chain links TRBV7-9 with TRBJ1-4; 11 bases agree with TRBD1. This CDR3 has 12 residues. The germline gives CDR1 SEHNR, CDR2 FQNEAQ (reference sequence).

This chain links TRBV11-2 with TRBJ1-2, with TRBD1 matching 11 bases. The trim removed 5 bases at V and 5 bases at J, leaving 10 bases unmatched. Germline CDR1 is SGHAT and CDR2 is FQNNGV. The CDR3 has 16 residues. The CDR3, as DNA: TGTGCCAGCAGCCCGGACAGGGGGCTTGCTTGGTATGGCTACACCTTC. The encoded protein is CASSPDRGLAWYGYTF.

The chain uses TRBV7-9 and TRBJ2-5; 7 positions agree with TRBD2. Germline CDR1 and CDR2: SEHNR and FQNEAQ (reference sequence). There are 15 residues in the CDR3. V lost 0 bases, J lost 1 base, and 2 bases stayed unmatched. In nucleotides, the CDR3 is TGTGCCAGCAGCTTAGCGGTAGCGGGCCAAGAGACCCAGTACTTC. It specifies CASSLAVAGQETQYF.

V usage is TRBV28 and J usage is TRBJ2-7; tentative D call: TRBD1 (5 bases). Trimming left V 5 bases short and J 7 bases short, with 15 bases between. CDR1 is MDHEN, CDR2 SYDVKM, per germline. The CDR3 covers 13 residues. The chain's CDR3 is CASSNPSRVEQYF. The CDR3 region has the DNA TGTGCCAGCAGTAACCCGTCCAGGGTAGAGCAGTACTTC.

This rearrangement joins TRBV30 to TRBJ2-5; D is possibly TRBD1 (6 bases). Between the trimmed V and J ends, which lost 4 bases and 5 bases, there was a span of 14 bases. The CDR3 consists of 13 residues. Germline-derived CDR1 and CDR2 are GTSNPN and SVGIG (reference sequence). CDR3 loop: CAWTVRGGETQYF. As DNA, the CDR3 is TGTGCCTGGACCGTACGAGGGGGTGAGACCCAGTACTTC. Variable domain in full (rest from reference TRBV30 and TRBJ2-5): SQTIHQWPATLVQPVGSPLSLECTVEGTSNPNLYWYRQAAGRGLQLLFYSVGIGQISSEVPQNLSASRPQDRQFILSSKKLLLSDSGFYLCAWTVRGGETQYFGPGTRLLVL.